This is a list of T cell receptor beta chains from one sample in a study of cytomegalovirus exposure and HLA in healthy donors. Profiling relied on immunoSEQ multiplex PCR, and the TCRdb table lists in-frame clones only, not all of them. The sample yields 300,000 to 450,000 clones, roughly 90% seen once. What was sequenced was PBMCs. The receptors here all came from a young woman in good health and CMV-seronegative. Both conserved end residues are trimmed from each CDR3.

cdr3_aa,v_call
ASSLEAGGRTGELF,TRBV13
ASSLTRADSNYEQY,TRBV7-9
VRSVTDAYEQY,TRBV7-5
ASSLVYSDRTYGYT,TRBV5-1
ASSSGTSGGASEQF,TRBV5-4
SVEDLAGAGELF,TRBV29-1
ASSSGVYEQY,TRBV6-5
ASRLQGLNTEAF,TRBV19
ASSSPAGLRGAEQF,TRBV28
ASSLREGGYNSPLH,TRBV5-1
ASSFTGSSYNEQF,TRBV28
ASSEGSNQPQH,TRBV9
ASSLFPSRREETQY,TRBV5-1
ASSEGLGRAYGYT,TRBV28
ASSSDRGKPQH,TRBV7-9
ASSLSRGAGRTEAF,TRBV28
ASSLPSGGLNEQF,TRBV5-4
ASSEAHDRVNTEAF,TRBV2
ASRPITGDAGYEQY,TRBV28
ASSELEQGSQPQH,TRBV2
ASSPSSYEQY,TRBV14
ASTLTFGTGGPYEQY,TRBV28
ASSYSRQGLQPQH,TRBV6-5
AIRPTGGGNIQY,TRBV10-3
ASTDRGRGANYGYT,TRBV9
ASSHSGARETQY,TRBV11-3
ASSQVGPGGELF,TRBV4-1
ATSIRTGGGSSYEQY,TRBV15
ASSERLAPRYEQY,TRBV6-1
ATSRDGTGETQY,TRBV15
ASSWDRGRTEAF,TRBV27
ASRAGTGASYEQY,TRBV27
ASSGGSYYEQY,TRBV18
ASSQGQGSYNEQF,TRBV4-2
ASNRGNEAF,TRBV28
ASSPTGGGYYGYT,TRBV9
ASTITQASGGPDEQY,TRBV2
SVDHSGSGDTQY,TRBV29-1
ASSLEAGVAKNIQY,TRBV11-2
ASLLGQGASGANVLT,TRBV2
ASSTRSDMQY,TRBV9
ASSGGQNSYEQY,TRBV9
AKQLQIEGYNEQF,TRBV6-4
ASSPEQGPGYT,TRBV28
ASSLAGGLNYGYT,TRBV5-1
ASSPQTGQLYGYT,TRBV16
ASEQGGYGYT,TRBV28
ASSWSTESSGNTIY,TRBV7-9
ASSSSNTGELF,TRBV7-6